One and the same sample provided the 19 T cell receptor beta chains below, sequenced in a study of human T cells and chemical hapten exposure. TCRdb recomputed calls from the RACE reads with MiXCR, one row per CDR3 protein. The data contain some 98,000 distinct CDR3 sequences, roughly 10% of them singletons. The sample's time point: pre-sensitization, week 0. Treatment described: therapeutic diphenylcyclopropenone sensitization with weekly scalp DPC. This material consisted of whole blood, taken in connection with sensitization to the hapten diphenylcyclopropenone (DPC). All receptors come from a woman aged 60-75 years with alopecia areata. Some clones in this sample may be carry-over from other donors' samples.

This clonotype was observed once. The rearrangement uses TRBV7-2 and TRBJ2-7; D is unresolved. The CDR3 extends over 15 amino acids. Trimming took off 1 base at V and 1 base at J, with 11 bases between the two ends. CDR1 is SGHTA, CDR2 FQGNSA, per germline. The DNA of the CDR3 is TGTGCCAGCAGCTTAGGGGATCCAGCATCCTACGAGCAGTACTTC. Protein: CASSLGDPASYEQYF.

V is TRBV29-1 and J is TRBJ1-1; D gene ambiguous. CDR1 SQVTM and CDR2 ANQGSEA come from the germline V gene. The CDR3 is 12 residues long. V lost 1 base, J lost 8 bases, and 11 bases lay in between. CDR3 protein: CSVEGRAMEAFF. CDR3 sequence (DNA): TGCAGCGTTGAAGGTCGGGCAATGGAAGCTTTCTTT.

This clonotype was counted ten times or more. This rearrangement joins TRBV3-1 to TRBJ1-3; D gene ambiguous. CDR3 length: 14 residues. The germline V gene has CDR1 LGHDT and CDR2 YNNKEL (reference sequence). Trimming removed 4 bases from V and 0 bases from J, with 7 bases in between. The CDR3 nucleotides read TGTGCCAGCAGCCCGGTGATCTCTGGAAACACCATATATTTT. As protein: CASSPVISGNTIYF. The full variable domain, with the rest looked up from reference TRBV3-1 and TRBJ1-3, is DTAVSQTPKYLVTQMGNDKSIKCEQNLGHDTMYWYKQDSKKFLKIMFSYNNKELIINETVPNRFSPKSPDKAHLNLHINSLELGDSAVYFCASSPVISGNTIYFGEGSWLTVV.

In nucleotides, the CDR3 is TGTGCCAGCAGTTTCTGGGGGGACTCCTACGAGCAGTACTTC. Protein sequence: CASSFWGDSYEQYF. V and J are TRBV12-3 or TRBV12-4 and TRBJ2-7; TRBD2 is a possible D gene (6 bases). CDR3 length: 14 amino acids. Trimming pared 3 bases from V and 0 bases from J, leaving 9 bases between.

V and J are TRBV12-3 or TRBV12-4 and TRBJ1-2; D gene uncertain. The length of the CDR3 is 15 residues. Deletions cut 6 bases from V and 4 bases from J, with 18 bases between. The CDR3 loop reads CASSQTPTESYGYTF. The DNA for the CDR3 is TGTGCCAGCAGCCAAACCCCGACGGAGTCCTATGGCTACACCTTC.

This clonotype has a count of ten or more. V and J are TRBV19 and TRBJ1-5; D is unresolved. The CDR3 sequence is 12 residues long. Germline V CDR1 and CDR2: LNHDA, SQIVND (reference sequence). V lost 6 bases, J lost 9 bases, and 12 bases lay in between. The CDR3, as DNA: TGTGCCAGTAGCTCGGCCCTTGGGCCCCAGCATTTT. Translated: CASSSALGPQHF.

This clonotype was counted at least ten times. The chain carries TRBV18 and TRBJ1-1; D uncertain. The germline V gene encodes CDR1 KGHSH and CDR2 LQKENI. The CDR3 runs to 14 residues. Trimming left V 3 bases short and J 0 bases short, with 8 bases between. CDR3 DNA: TGTGCCAGCTCACCCCAGGACCTGAACACTGAAGCTTTCTTT. Protein: CASSPQDLNTEAFF.

The chain combines TRBV6-2 or TRBV6-3 with TRBJ1-1; the D gene is possibly TRBD1 (6 bases). V dropped 6 bases and J dropped 5 bases, with 7 bases sitting between them. CDR3 length: 11 residues. Germline V lookup: CDR1 MNHEY, CDR2 SVGEGT. The CDR3 region is CASRQGTEAFF. The CDR3 nucleotides read TGTGCCAGCAGGCAGGGGACTGAAGCTTTCTTT.

In this sample, this clonotype turned up a few times. This rearrangement joins TRBV15 to TRBJ2-5; the D is unclear. The V end was cut by 5 bases, the J end by 4 bases, with 11 bases between. The germline V gene has CDR1 LNHNV and CDR2 YYDKDF (reference sequence). The CDR3 is 13 residues long. CDR3 protein: CATSPRTGETQYF. The CDR3 DNA reads as TGTGCCACCAGCCCCCGGACGGGAGAGACCCAGTACTTC. Filled out from reference TRBV15 and TRBJ2-5, the complete variable domain reads DAMVIQNPRYQVTQFGKPVTLSCSQTLNHNVMYWYQQKSSQAPKLLFHYYDKDFNNEADTPDNFQSRRPNTSFCFLDIRSPGLGDTAMYLCATSPRTGETQYFGPGTRLLVL.

Comments on this clonotype: A single base separates this from a much larger clone, so it may be a read error. The V and J genes are TRBV6-1 and TRBJ1-5; maybe TRBD1 (6 bases). Germline CDR1 is MNHNS and CDR2 is SASEGT. CDR3 size: 15 residues. CDR3 sequence: CVSSESGTYNQPQHF. The CDR3 DNA reads as TGTGTCAGCAGTGAATCCGGGACATATAATCAGCCCCAGCATTTT.

The V call is TRBV7-2, the J call TRBJ1-3; 11 bases align to TRBD1. Germline V lookup: CDR1 SGHTA, CDR2 FQGNSA. The CDR3 length is 15 residues. V trimming: 3 bases; J trimming: 4 bases; junction bases outside the gene matches: 2. CDR3 DNA sequence: TGTGCCAGCAGCTTCGGACAGGGGGCCGGAAACACCATATATTTT. Amino acids: CASSFGQGAGNTIYF.

This clonotype was seen repeatedly, ten times or more. This chain joins TRBV13 and TRBJ2-2; D is ambiguous. Trimming stripped 7 bases from V and 0 bases from J, with 9 bases between. Germline CDR1 and CDR2: PRHDT and FYEKMQ (reference sequence). The CDR3 has 14 residues. This chain's CDR3 is CASKRTANTGELFF. CDR3 DNA: TGTGCCAGCAAAAGGACGGCGAACACCGGGGAGCTGTTTTTT.

The V and J genes are TRBV18 and TRBJ2-1; tentative D call: TRBD2 (6 bases). The CDR3 covers 14 residues. The germline CDR1 and CDR2 sequences are KGHSH and LQKENI. Trimming stripped 2 bases from V and 5 bases from J, with 10 bases between. CDR3 nucleotides: TGTGCCAGCTCACCAGGGGGGTTCCACAATGAGCAGTTCTTC. Translation: CASSPGGFHNEQFF.

V is TRBV27 and J is TRBJ1-1; the match to TRBD1 covers 9 bases. In germline, CDR1 is MNHEY, CDR2 SMNVEV (reference sequence). CDR3 length: 16 amino acids. Unmatched junction bases numbered 12, after V lost 5 bases and J lost 5 bases. CDR3 DNA sequence: TGTGCCAGCAGTACCACCGGGACAGGGTACCATACTGAAGCTTTCTTT. This codes for CASSTTGTGYHTEAFF.

Comments on this clonotype: This may stem from a read error, because a much larger clone lies one nucleotide away. J is TRBJ2-1 and V is TRBV12-3 or TRBV12-4, with TRBD1 identical over 7 bases. The CDR3 sequence is 15 residues long. CDR3: CASSSRQGRYNEQIF. For the CDR3, the DNA is TGTGCCAGCAGTTCTAGACAGGGTCGGTACAATGAGCAGATCTTC.

By share, this clonotype ranks as medium-sized. J is TRBJ2-5 and V is TRBV13; no clear D. The V gene lost 5 bases and the J gene lost 4 bases, with 5 bases spanning the gap. CDR1 and CDR2 from the germline V gene are PRHDT and FYEKMQ (reference sequence). CDR3 size: 11 residues. CDR3 coding DNA: TGTGCCAGCAGCCTGAGAGAGACCCAGTACTTC. This gives the protein CASSLRETQYF.

This clonotype was found a few times. The chain couples TRBV4-2 to TRBJ2-1; a possible D gene is TRBD1 (6 bases). V dropped 1 base and J dropped 6 bases, with 13 bases sitting between them. CDR1 is LGHNA, CDR2 YNFKEQ, per germline. The CDR3 spans 15 residues. The CDR3 reads CASSQVPGVGNEQFF. CDR3 nucleotide sequence: TGTGCCAGCAGCCAAGTTCCAGGGGTGGGCAATGAGCAGTTCTTC.

This clonotype was counted ten times or more. V usage is TRBV12-3 or TRBV12-4 and J usage is TRBJ1-2; no definite D call. V lost 3 bases and J lost 3, with 2 bases in between. The CDR3 is made up of 11 amino acids. The CDR3 sequence is CASSFDYGYTF. The CDR3 region has the DNA TGTGCCAGCAGTTTTGACTATGGCTACACCTTC.

The chain uses TRBV12-3 or TRBV12-4 and TRBJ2-2; 10 bases map to TRBD2. V was pared by 3 bases and J by 5 bases, with 6 bases of the junction left unmatched. The CDR3 covers 16 residues. The CDR3 loop is CASSFPLAGDTGELFF. Written as DNA, the CDR3 is TGTGCCAGCAGTTTTCCCCTAGCGGGAGATACCGGGGAGCTGTTTTTT.